This TCR beta chain was sequenced during a study of blood T cell repertoires in COVID-19. Germline-derived CDR1 and CDR2 are MNHNY and SVGAGI (reference sequence). V was cut by 2 bases and J by 0 bases, with 8 bases left in between. The CDR3 totals 14 residues. Sequencing was performed with immunoSEQ multiplex PCR; in TCRdb, only in-frame clones are kept and a portion is missing. The table lists roughly 120,000 clones, around 88% of them singletons, with around 0.81% in the top ten. The TCR was taken from a woman aged 50 to 65 with active or convalescent COVID-19. The chain recombines TRBV6-6 with TRBJ2-7, with a weak D call TRBD1 (5 bases). Sequencing was carried out using peripheral blood. CDR3 in DNA: TGTGCCAGCAGTTACGACAGAAACTCCTACGAGCAGTACTTC. Amino acids: CASSYDRNSYEQYF.